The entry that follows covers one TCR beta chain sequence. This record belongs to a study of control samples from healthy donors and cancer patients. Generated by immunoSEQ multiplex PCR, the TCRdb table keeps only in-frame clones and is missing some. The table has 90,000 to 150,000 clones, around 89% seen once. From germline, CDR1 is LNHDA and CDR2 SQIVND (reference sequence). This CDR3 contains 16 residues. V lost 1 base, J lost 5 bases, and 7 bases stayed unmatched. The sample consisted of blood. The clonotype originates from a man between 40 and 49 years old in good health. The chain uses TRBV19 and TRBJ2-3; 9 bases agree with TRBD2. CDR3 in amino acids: CASSIVGGGAQDTQYF. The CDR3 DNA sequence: TGTGCCAGTAGTATAGTCGGCGGGGGGGCCCAAGATACGCAGTATTTT.